Presented here are 18 T cell receptor beta chains from one specimen sequenced in a study of CD8+ T cells in alopecia areata. Extracted RNA was reverse transcribed into cDNA, the sequencing template. The data were produced by immunoSEQ multiplex PCR, yet TCRdb's version contains in-frame clones alone and is incomplete. Of about 210,000 clones listed, around two fifths are singletons. Treatment defined: oral pan-JAK inhibitor, 5-10 mg twice daily. Specimen: CD4+ T cells sorted from blood, collected at approximately week 36, from a patient treated with tofacitinib. These receptors all stem from a human donor with alopecia areata.

The chain combines TRBV19 with TRBJ2-3; 9 bases are shared with TRBD2. The CDR3 runs 16 residues. V was pared by 5 bases and J by 6 bases, with 12 bases of the junction left unmatched. Germline V gene lookup returns CDR1 LNHDA and CDR2 SQIVND (reference sequence). The CDR3 DNA is TGTGCCAGTAGTCCTCGAGGTAGCGGGGGAGTTGATACGCAGTATTTT. Translation gives CASSPRGSGGVDTQYF. Supplemented by reference TRBV19 and TRBJ2-3, the full variable domain reads DGGITQSPKYLFRKEGQNVTLSCEQNLNHDAMYWYRQDPGQGLRLIYYSQIVNDFQKGDIAEGYSVSREKKESFPLTVTSAQKNPTAFYLCASSPRGSGGVDTQYFGPGTRLTVL.

This clone has a handful of counts. The V call is TRBV7-9, the J call TRBJ1-1; unclear D gene. V was pared by 3 bases and J by 0 bases, with 8 bases between. Germline assignment: CDR1 SEHNR and CDR2 FQNEAQ (reference sequence). The CDR3 loop spans 14 amino acids. The CDR3 is CASSFGRLNTEAFF. The CDR3 DNA reads TGTGCCAGCAGCTTCGGACGGCTGAACACTGAAGCTTTCTTT.

V usage is TRBV29-1 and J usage is TRBJ2-1, with D possibly being TRBD2 (5 bases). The CDR3 extends over 13 amino acids. Germline V gene lookup returns CDR1 SQVTM and CDR2 ANQGSEA. V was trimmed by 4 bases and J by 5 bases, leaving 12 bases between them. The CDR3 sequence: CSVVWRIDNEQFF. CDR3 nucleotides: TGCAGCGTTGTCTGGAGGATCGACAATGAGCAGTTCTTC.

The genes are TRBV5-4 and TRBJ1-2; TRBD1 matches 7 bases. The CDR3 loop spans 14 amino acids. Germline V CDR1 and CDR2: SGHNT, YYREEE (reference sequence). V lost 5 bases, J lost 7 bases, and 11 bases stayed unmatched. CDR3 DNA sequence: TGTGCCAGCAGTCTGGTTGGCAGGGACAGTGGCTACACCTTC. Translation: CASSLVGRDSGYTF.

The table lists this clone with a count of one. This chain connects TRBV7-2 to TRBJ2-5; 8 nucleotides align to TRBD2. Trimming took 5 bases from V and 4 from J; bases not matched to a gene: 12. The germline gives CDR1 SGHTA, CDR2 FQGNSA. The CDR3 has 16 residues. The CDR3 sequence: CASSRKGREGRETQYF. The CDR3 DNA sequence: TGTGCCAGCAGCCGCAAGGGACGGGAGGGCCGAGAGACCCAGTACTTC.

This sequence joins TRBV10-3 and TRBJ2-1, with TRBD2 as a possible D gene (5 bases). This CDR3 spans 10 amino acids. Germline V gene data show CDR1 as ENHRY and CDR2 as SYGVKD. With 10 bases removed from V and 5 bases from J, the gap between germline ends came to 6 bases. The chain's CDR3 is CATGNNEQFF. The CDR3 DNA reads TGTGCCACCGGGAACAATGAGCAGTTCTTC.

Only a few counts were recorded for this clone. The rearrangement uses TRBV20-1 and TRBJ2-5, with 9 bases aligning to TRBD2. Germline CDR1 reads DFQATT; CDR2 reads SNEGSKA (reference sequence). J gave up 4 bases and V 7 bases, and 1 base lay outside the gene matches. This CDR3 spans 11 amino acids. The CDR3 sequence is CSGGLAETQYF. The CDR3 coding sequence is TGCAGTGGGGGACTAGCAGAGACCCAGTACTTC.

This clone was counted only a few times. This chain joins TRBV5-1 and TRBJ1-2; D is uncertain. The germline V gene has CDR1 SGHRS and CDR2 YFSETQ. The V end lost 0 bases, the J end lost 6 bases, and 6 bases lay between the germline ends. CDR3 size: 12 residues. CDR3: CASSLDSHGYTF. The CDR3 region has the DNA TGCGCCAGCAGCTTGGACAGTCATGGCTACACCTTC.

This clone was counted between two and nine times. The chain recombines TRBV18 with TRBJ1-2; D is perhaps TRBD1 (6 bases). Germline V CDR1 and CDR2: KGHSH, LQKENI. CDR3 size: 13 residues. The V gene lost 5 bases and the J gene lost 12 bases, with 19 bases spanning the gap. The CDR3 reads CASSATLNRAHTF. The DNA of the CDR3 is TGTGCCAGCTCAGCCACCCTCAACAGGGCCCACACCTTC.

J is TRBJ2-5 and V is TRBV6-6, with 12 bases fitting TRBD2. Trimming cost V 0 bases and J 8 bases; bases outside gene matches: 1. The CDR3 runs 14 residues. CDR1 MNHNY and CDR2 SVGAGI come from the germline V gene (reference sequence). CDR3 nucleotide sequence: TGTGCCAGCAGTTACTCGACTAGCGGGAGTACCCAGTACTTC. Encoded protein: CASSYSTSGSTQYF.

The genes are TRBV25-1 and TRBJ1-4; 9 bases are shared with TRBD1. The V and J ends lost 8 bases and 7 bases, in that order; junction bases with no gene match: 5. The length of the CDR3 is 13 residues. Germline-derived CDR1 and CDR2 are MGHDK and SYGVNS. The CDR3 region is CASWDRDGEKLFF. The CDR3 DNA is TGTGCCAGCTGGGACAGGGACGGTGAAAAACTGTTTTTT.

This clone turned up a few times. This chain's CDR3 is CASSSTGGNTIYF. The CDR3 DNA sequence: TGTGCCAGCAGCTCCACCGGGGGAAACACCATATATTTT. The V gene is TRBV27, the J gene TRBJ1-3; D is undetermined. The CDR3 extends over 13 amino acids. Germline CDR1 and CDR2: MNHEY and SMNVEV (reference sequence). The germline V and J ends were trimmed by 6 bases and 4 bases, with 10 bases remaining between them.

The CDR3 nucleotides are TGCGCCAGCAGCTTTTCCGGGACTAGCGGGAGAATCGGCAATGAGCAGTTCTTC. The encoded protein is CASSFSGTSGRIGNEQFF. V is TRBV5-1 and J is TRBJ2-1; 14 bases are shared with TRBD2. V shed 2 bases and J 6 bases; nucleotides not matched to a gene: 10. From germline, CDR1 is SGHRS and CDR2 YFSETQ. This CDR3 has 18 amino acids.

The chain uses TRBV20-1 and TRBJ2-7, with D unclear. The CDR3 has 11 residues. Between the trimmed V and J ends, which lost 6 bases and 3 bases, there was a span of 9 bases. Germline lookup yields CDR1 DFQATT and CDR2 SNEGSKA (reference sequence). This chain's CDR3 is CSAAGVYEQYF. Written as DNA, the CDR3 is TGCAGTGCGGCCGGAGTCTACGAGCAGTACTTC.

A few counts support this clone. V gene TRBV11-2 combines with J gene TRBJ2-7; D possibly matches TRBD1 or TRBD2 (6 bases each). The CDR3 spans 14 residues. V lost 7 bases, J lost 0 bases, and 13 bases lay in between. Germline-derived CDR1 and CDR2 are SGHAT and FQNNGV. DNA for the CDR3: TGTGCCAGCACTTCGGGGGCAGCCTCCTACGAGCAGTACTTC. Protein product: CASTSGAASYEQYF.

This clone was found a few times. The chain joins TRBV11-2 to TRBJ1-1; 7 bases are shared with TRBD1. There are 14 residues in the CDR3. V trimming: 8 bases; J trimming: 5 bases; junction bases outside the gene matches: 11. Germline values: CDR1 SGHAT, CDR2 FQNNGV. This CDR3 reads CASGSGQAGTEAFF. The CDR3 DNA follows: TGTGCCAGCGGATCAGGACAGGCTGGGACTGAAGCTTTCTTT.

V and J are TRBV6-5 and TRBJ2-3; unclear D gene. Germline CDR1 MNHEY, CDR2 SVGAGI. Trimming removed 6 bases at V and 1 base at J, with 11 bases between. The CDR3 spans 14 residues. The CDR3 reads CASRGGVGTDTQYF. The CDR3 DNA reads TGTGCCAGCAGGGGTGGGGTGGGCACAGATACGCAGTATTTT.

The chain carries TRBV5-4 and TRBJ2-7, with TRBD1 identical over 8 bases. CDR1 and CDR2 from the germline V gene are SGHNT and YYREEE (reference sequence). V was clipped by 0 bases and J by 2 bases; unmatched bases: 1. CDR3 length: 14 residues. The CDR3 DNA reads as TGTGCCAGCAGCTTGGAGACAGGGGCCTACGAGCAGTACTTC. Protein sequence: CASSLETGAYEQYF.